One sample yielded the 24 T cell receptor beta chains listed below, sequenced in a study of control samples from healthy donors and cancer patients. This table comes from immunoSEQ multiplex PCR, and its TCRdb copy is limited to in-frame clones, with some not included. The sample shows over 90,000 clones, around 89% of them seen only once. Source material: PBMCs. Receptors originate from a man between 60 and 75 years old with lung cancer.

The chain carries TRBV6-6 and TRBJ1-5; D may be TRBD1 (5 bases). CDR1 MNHNY and CDR2 SVGAGI come from the germline V gene (reference sequence). Trimming cost V 4 bases and J 5 bases, with 6 bases left between them. The CDR3 spans 12 residues. The CDR3 protein is CASSLGDQPQHF. The CDR3 DNA sequence: TGTGCCAGCAGTTTGGGGGATCAGCCCCAGCATTTT.

This clone has just one count. V gene TRBV19 combines with J gene TRBJ2-5; D gene uncertain. Between the trimmed V and J ends, which lost 1 base and 7 bases, there was a span of 13 bases. The CDR3 sequence is 14 residues long. CDR1 LNHDA and CDR2 SQIVND come from the germline V gene (reference sequence). As DNA, the CDR3 is TGTGCCAGTAGTATAGTGGCCGGGCCGGGGACCCAGTACTTC. Protein product: CASSIVAGPGTQYF.

The chain carries TRBV6-6 and TRBJ2-1; 15 bases are shared with TRBD2. CDR3 length: 16 amino acids. Germline CDR1 and CDR2: MNHNY and SVGAGI (reference sequence). The V gene end was trimmed by 7 bases and the J gene end by 10 bases; junction bases not matched to a gene: 11. The CDR3 DNA reads as TGTGCCAGCATTGACGGACTAGCGGGGGGGCTGGGGGAGCAGTTCTTC. This encodes CASIDGLAGGLGEQFF.

This chain joins TRBV10-1 and TRBJ1-4; no firm D call. The V end lost 2 bases, the J end lost 0 bases, and 7 bases lay between the germline ends. Germline loops: CDR1 WNHNN, CDR2 SYGVQD (reference sequence). CDR3 length: 15 residues. The DNA of the CDR3 is TGCGCCAGCAGTGAGGGGATCACAACTAATGAAAAACTGTTTTTT. Translating it yields CASSEGITTNEKLFF.

This chain links TRBV2 with TRBJ1-1, with D hard to call. CDR3 size: 17 residues. The germline CDR1 and CDR2 sequences are SNHLY and FYNNEI. The ends were cut back, 4 bases at V and 1 base at J, with 19 bases in the middle. This CDR3 is CASSVPTGIVANTEAFF. For the CDR3, the DNA is TGTGCCAGCAGTGTACCCACCGGCATTGTAGCGAACACTGAAGCTTTCTTT.

V usage is TRBV4-1 and J usage is TRBJ2-5; D possibly uses TRBD1 or TRBD2 (5 bases each). This CDR3 is built from 15 residues. Per germline, CDR1 MGHRA and CDR2 YSYEKL. V was clipped by 5 bases and J by 2 bases, with 15 bases between them. CDR3 nucleotide sequence: TGCGCCAGCAGCGCTGGGGGAAGGGGTCAAGAGACCCAGTACTTC. Protein: CASSAGGRGQETQYF.

This clone was counted once. The J gene is TRBJ2-7, the V gene TRBV20-1, with D tentatively TRBD1 or TRBD2 (5 bases each). This CDR3 comprises 13 residues. V lost 3 bases, J lost 4 bases, and 13 bases lay in between. Germline lookup yields CDR1 DFQATT and CDR2 SNEGSKA (reference sequence). CDR3 sequence reads: CSASDGAPYEQYV. In nucleotides, the CDR3 is TGCAGTGCTAGTGACGGGGCCCCTTACGAGCAGTACGTC.

As DNA, the CDR3 is TGTGCCAGCAGTGAGCAGAGGGGAGTCACTGAAGCTTTCTTT. Protein product: CASSEQRGVTEAFF. The rearrangement links TRBV2 to TRBJ1-1; D possibly corresponds to TRBD1 (5 bases). The CDR3 runs to 14 residues. Per the germline V gene, CDR1 is SNHLY and CDR2 is FYNNEI. The ends were cut back, 3 bases at V and 4 bases at J, with 12 bases in the middle.

This chain uses TRBV11-2 with TRBJ1-1; D may be TRBD1 (5 bases). The CDR3 has 16 residues. Trimming pared 2 bases from V and 5 bases from J, leaving 18 bases between. CDR1 and CDR2 (germline): SGHAT, FQNNGV. This CDR3 reads CASSLKAVGRGTEAFF. The DNA of the CDR3 is TGTGCCAGCAGCTTAAAAGCGGTGGGGCGCGGGACTGAAGCTTTCTTT.

V is TRBV27 and J is TRBJ1-5; TRBD1 is a possible D gene (5 bases). Germline V gives CDR1 MNHEY, CDR2 SMNVEV (reference sequence). V lost 8 bases to trimming and J lost 3 bases, with 23 bases between them. There are 17 residues in the CDR3. CDR3 DNA sequence: TGTGCCAGCTCTTCCTTCAGGGACGAGGGATTCAATCAGCCCCAGCATTTT. Its translation is CASSSFRDEGFNQPQHF.

The chain uses TRBV5-1 and TRBJ2-5, with D unresolved. Per germline, CDR1 SGHRS and CDR2 YFSETQ. V lost 1 base, J lost 0 bases, and 10 bases lay in between. The CDR3 has 15 amino acids. The CDR3 nucleotides read TGCGCCAGCAGCTTGCAGCTCCTAAACCAAGAGACCCAGTACTTC. Protein product: CASSLQLLNQETQYF.

The V gene is TRBV10-1, the J gene TRBJ2-1; 7 bases line up with TRBD2. V trimming: 6 bases; J trimming: 7 bases; junction bases outside the gene matches: 0. The CDR3 totals 11 residues. Per germline, CDR1 WNHNN and CDR2 SYGVQD (reference sequence). CDR3 DNA sequence: TGCGCCAGCAGGGGAGGGAATGAGCAGTTCTTC. Its translation: CASRGGNEQFF.

V and J are TRBV24-1 and TRBJ2-2, with TRBD1 identical over 11 bases. Per the germline V gene, CDR1 is KGHDR and CDR2 is SFDVKD. This CDR3 has 16 amino acids. V dropped 4 bases and J dropped 5; count of bases not matched to a gene: 5. The CDR3 DNA follows: TGTGCCACCAGTGAATGGACAGGGGGCCAAACCGGGGAGCTGTTTTTT. Protein sequence: CATSEWTGGQTGELFF.

CDR3 sequence: CASRTGTGKYEQYF. The CDR3 coding sequence is TGTGCCAGCAGGACCGGGACAGGGAAATACGAGCAGTACTTC. This sequence joins TRBV2 and TRBJ2-7; 9 bases agree with TRBD1. The CDR3 runs 14 residues. Germline lookup yields CDR1 SNHLY and CDR2 FYNNEI. The J segment lost 4 bases and the V segment lost 6 bases, leaving 7 bases of the junction unmatched.

This chain links TRBV5-1 with TRBJ1-4; TRBD1 matches 9 bases. Trimming cost V 6 bases and J 5 bases; bases outside gene matches: 8. Germline V gives CDR1 SGHRS, CDR2 YFSETQ. The CDR3 contains 15 residues. This CDR3 is CASIEVGTGNEKLFF. For the CDR3, the DNA is TGCGCCAGCATCGAGGTGGGGACAGGGAATGAAAAACTGTTTTTT.

The J gene is TRBJ2-3, the V gene TRBV29-1, with TRBD1 matching 8 bases. Germline V gene sequence: CDR1 SQVTM, CDR2 ANQGSEA. With 4 bases clipped from V and 4 bases from J, the junction kept 4 bases outside the gene matches. The CDR3 sequence is 13 residues long. The CDR3 DNA sequence: TGCAGCGTTGGCAGGGGGCACTCAGATACGCAGTATTTT. Its translation is CSVGRGHSDTQYF.

The rearrangement links TRBV9 to TRBJ2-3, with 11 bases lining up with TRBD2. The V gene's germline CDR1 is SGDLS and CDR2 YYNGEE. The CDR3 contains 16 residues. The V segment lost 2 bases and the J segment 0 bases; nucleotides outside the gene matches: 2. CDR3 nucleotides: TGTGCCAGCAGCGTGGGACTAGCGGTTAGCACAGATACGCAGTATTTT. Amino acid sequence: CASSVGLAVSTDTQYF.

V gene TRBV2 combines with J gene TRBJ2-1; D uncertain. The length of the CDR3 is 11 residues. Germline V CDR1 and CDR2: SNHLY, FYNNEI. The V gene lost 4 bases and the J gene lost 2 bases, with 0 bases spanning the gap. The CDR3 bases are TGTGCCAGCAGTGCCTACAATGAGCAGTTCTTC. As protein: CASSAYNEQFF.

The gene calls are TRBV30 and TRBJ1-5, with D unclear. Germline CDR1 reads GTSNPN; CDR2 reads SVGIG (reference sequence). Between the trimmed V and J ends, which lost 2 bases and 0 bases, there was a span of 5 bases. This CDR3 spans 13 amino acids. DNA of the CDR3: TGTGCCTGGAGTTTAAATAGCAATCAGCCCCAGCATTTT. Translating gives CAWSLNSNQPQHF. Using reference TRBV30 and TRBJ1-5 for the parts outside the CDR3, the full variable domain is SQTIHQWPATLVQPVGSPLSLECTVEGTSNPNLYWYRQAAGRGLQLLFYSVGIGQISSEVPQNLSASRPQDRQFILSSKKLLLSDSGFYLCAWSLNSNQPQHFGDGTRLSIL.

V usage is TRBV9 and J usage is TRBJ2-2; weak D call: TRBD2 (5 bases). Germline CDR1 reads SGDLS; CDR2 reads YYNGEE. Trimming cost V 0 bases and J 0 bases, with 18 bases left between them. CDR3 size: 19 residues. The CDR3 region has the DNA TGTGCCAGCAGCGTAGATTTTGTTTTGTCGGGAACGAACACCGGGGAGCTGTTTTTT. This sequence encodes CASSVDFVLSGTNTGELFF.

The chain is built from TRBV6-1 and TRBJ2-2; 12 positions match TRBD2. From germline, CDR1 is MNHNS and CDR2 SASEGT. Germline trimming cut 4 bases from V and 0 bases from J; bases unmatched to any gene: 3. The CDR3 has 17 amino acids. The chain's CDR3 is CASSALAGGSNTGELFF. For the CDR3, the DNA is TGTGCCAGCAGTGCGCTAGCGGGGGGGTCGAACACCGGGGAGCTGTTTTTT.

This sequence joins TRBV6-5 and TRBJ1-6; D may be TRBD1 (5 bases). This CDR3 contains 14 residues. CDR1 and CDR2 (germline): MNHEY, SVGAGI. V was clipped by 6 bases and J by 6 bases, with 12 bases between them. CDR3 residues: CASRRQGSNSPLHF. For the CDR3, the DNA is TGTGCCAGCAGAAGGCAGGGCAGTAATTCACCCCTCCACTTT.

The CDR3 DNA reads as TGTGCCAGCTCATCCCGGGCAGGGCCGGGCTCCTACGAGCAGTACTTC. This translates into CASSSRAGPGSYEQYF. The rearrangement links TRBV18 to TRBJ2-7, with TRBD1 as a possible D gene (5 bases). This CDR3 has 16 amino acids. In germline, CDR1 is KGHSH, CDR2 LQKENI. V was cut by 5 bases and J by 0 bases, with 17 bases left in between.

This rearrangement joins TRBV28 to TRBJ1-1, with a possible D match to TRBD1 (5 bases). Germline-derived CDR1 and CDR2 are MDHEN and SYDVKM. The CDR3 length is 14 residues. Trimming removed 2 bases at V and 2 bases at J, with 9 bases between. The CDR3: CASSLGGVNTEAFF. In DNA form, the CDR3 reads TGTGCCAGCAGTTTAGGGGGGGTTAACACTGAAGCTTTCTTT.